Following are 18 T cell receptor beta chains from one sample sequenced in a study of naive and memory T cell subsets. The library had UMIs added by 3' ligation of an oligonucleotide to TCR cDNA. The SP2 primer and nested alpha and beta constant region primers amplified ligated cDNA in four rounds. In TCRdb, the UMI-ligation and nested PCR reads were re-called with MiXCR into one record per CDR3 protein. Of more than 25,000 distinct CDR3 sequences in the sample, around 5.3% were seen once. Sequences were obtained from blood. Receptors originate from an adult in good health.

This clonotype was observed many times. The chain carries TRBV27 and TRBJ1-5; tentative D call: TRBD1 (6 bases). This CDR3 is built from 13 residues. Germline loops: CDR1 MNHEY, CDR2 SMNVEV (reference sequence). V gave up 8 bases and J gave up 3 bases, with 11 bases separating them. The CDR3 protein is CASGTGINQPQHF. DNA for the CDR3: TGTGCCAGCGGTACAGGGATCAATCAGCCCCAGCATTTT.

This clonotype was observed many times. The V call is TRBV7-8, the J call TRBJ1-2; D uncertain. The CDR3 runs 13 residues. From germline, CDR1 is SGHVS and CDR2 FQNEAQ. V shed 0 bases and J shed 8 bases, with 10 bases lying between them. CDR3 region: CASSLAVNLGYTF. The CDR3 bases are TGTGCCAGCAGCTTAGCGGTTAACTTAGGCTACACCTTC.

This clonotype has a count of ten or more. The rearrangement uses TRBV28 and TRBJ2-5, with TRBD2 matching over 8 bases. Germline lookup yields CDR1 MDHEN and CDR2 SYDVKM. Trimming at V came to 6 bases and at J to 1 base, leaving 7 bases not matched to a gene. The CDR3 is 15 amino acids. The CDR3 loop is CASSHLGTSQETQYF. DNA of the CDR3: TGTGCCAGCAGCCACCTCGGGACTAGCCAAGAGACCCAGTACTTC.

At least ten counts were recorded for this clonotype. The chain recombines TRBV4-1 with TRBJ2-1; no clear D. V lost 4 bases and J lost 0, with 19 bases in between. Germline V gives CDR1 MGHRA, CDR2 YSYEKL. CDR3 size: 18 residues. The DNA of the CDR3 is TGCGCCAGCAGCCCCCAAGTCCAGGTTGAAAGCTCCTACAATGAGCAGTTCTTC. Translating it yields CASSPQVQVESSYNEQFF.

The chain combines TRBV6-2 or TRBV6-3 with TRBJ2-3; D is ambiguous. The CDR3 extends over 11 amino acids. Trimming cost V 7 bases and J 2 bases, with 4 bases left between them. From germline, CDR1 is MNHEY and CDR2 SVGEGT. The CDR3 bases are TGTGCCAGCACTTCCACAGATACGCAGTATTTT. Translation: CASTSTDTQYF.

This clonotype was detected ten times or more. The J gene is TRBJ2-7, the V gene TRBV28, with D unresolved. V shed 6 bases and J shed 3 bases, with 6 bases lying between them. The CDR3 extends over 11 amino acids. Germline V lookup: CDR1 MDHEN, CDR2 SYDVKM. CDR3 residues: CASRGFYEQYF. The CDR3 DNA follows: TGTGCCAGCAGAGGGTTCTACGAGCAGTACTTC.

This clonotype appeared many times. The rearrangement links TRBV6-6 to TRBJ2-2, with D possibly being TRBD1 (6 bases). The V and J ends lost 7 bases and 3 bases respectively, with 12 bases between them. The length of the CDR3 is 14 residues. Looked up from germline, CDR1 is MNHNY and CDR2 is SVGAGI (reference sequence). CDR3 residues: CASNSGVDTGELFF. The CDR3 DNA sequence: TGTGCCAGCAACTCAGGGGTGGACACCGGGGAGCTGTTTTTT.

This clonotype was found many times. This CDR3 is CASSPPSDRTSHEQYF. Written as DNA, the CDR3 is TGTGCCAGCTCACCCCCCTCGGACAGGACGTCTCACGAGCAGTACTTC. This sequence joins TRBV18 and TRBJ2-7; 7 bases agree with TRBD1. The CDR3 loop spans 16 amino acids. Germline trimming cut 3 bases from V and 5 bases from J; bases unmatched to any gene: 13. Germline V lookup: CDR1 KGHSH, CDR2 LQKENI. Variable domain in full (rest from reference TRBV18 and TRBJ2-7): NAGVMQNPRHLVRRRGQEARLRCSPMKGHSHVYWYRQLPEEGLKFMVYLQKENIIDESGMPKERFSAEFPKEGPSILRIQQVVRGDSAAYFCASSPPSDRTSHEQYFGPGTRLTVT.

This clonotype was picked up a small number of times. The rearrangement uses TRBV28 and TRBJ2-7, with unresolved D. The V gene's germline CDR1 is MDHEN and CDR2 SYDVKM. The length of the CDR3 is 12 residues. Between the trimmed V and J ends, which lost 7 bases and 12 bases, there was a span of 19 bases. DNA of the CDR3: TGTGCCAGCAACAAAGGGCGGCGGCCGGGGTACTTC. It codes for CASNKGRRPGYF.

This clonotype occurred many times. This chain uses TRBV7-3 with TRBJ2-3; 9 nucleotides align to TRBD2. J lost 8 bases, V lost 4 bases, and 13 bases had no gene match. CDR3 length: 16 amino acids. Germline CDR1 SGHTA, CDR2 FQGTGA. The CDR3 DNA reads as TGTGCCAGCAGCTCCCGTCACGGCGGGAGGGCCGGTACGCAGTATTTT. Translating gives CASSSRHGGRAGTQYF.

This clonotype came up many times. The chain is built from TRBV6-1 and TRBJ2-3, with D possibly TRBD2 on 6 matching bases. Germline CDR1 MNHNS, CDR2 SASEGT. The CDR3 loop spans 14 amino acids. Trimming stripped 4 bases from V and 4 bases from J, with 12 bases between. CDR3 sequence (DNA): TGTGCCAGCAGTGCAAGACTAGATCCAGATACGCAGTATTTT. This sequence encodes CASSARLDPDTQYF.

The chain uses TRBV19 and TRBJ2-6, with D unclear. V gave up 0 bases and J gave up 0 bases, with 9 bases separating them. The CDR3 spans 17 residues. In germline, CDR1 is LNHDA, CDR2 SQIVND (reference sequence). Here the CDR3 reads CASSIDPFYSGANVLTF. CDR3 DNA sequence: TGTGCCAGTAGTATAGATCCCTTCTACTCTGGGGCCAACGTCCTGACTTTC.

This clonotype has at least ten counts. The chain carries TRBV28 and TRBJ1-1; D gene unclear. The CDR3 runs 12 residues. Trimming took 6 bases from V and 1 from J, leaving 6 bases between them. Germline V gives CDR1 MDHEN, CDR2 SYDVKM. For the CDR3, the DNA is TGTGCCAGCAGACCAGAGAACACTGAAGCTTTCTTT. Translation gives CASRPENTEAFF.

This clonotype has a handful of counts. CDR3 amino acids: CASSMRTGQLQETQYF. The DNA of the CDR3 is TGTGCCAGTAGTATGAGAACGGGACAGCTACAAGAGACCCAGTACTTC. The J gene is TRBJ2-5, the V gene TRBV19; TRBD1 aligns across 7 bases. Germline V gene lookup returns CDR1 LNHDA and CDR2 SQIVND (reference sequence). Trimming at V came to 3 bases and at J to 2 bases, leaving 9 bases not matched to a gene. This CDR3 has 16 residues.

This clonotype was observed many times. The CDR3 nucleotides are TGCAGTGCCCTACGGGGGGGAAAGACCCAGTACTTC. Its translation is CSALRGGKTQYF. The rearrangement uses TRBV20-1 and TRBJ2-5; TRBD2 matches 8 bases. The CDR3 sequence is 12 residues long. The V gene end was trimmed by 6 bases and the J gene end by 6 bases; junction bases not matched to a gene: 6. Looked up from germline, CDR1 is DFQATT and CDR2 is SNEGSKA (reference sequence).

This clonotype occurred a few times. The chain joins TRBV3-1 to TRBJ1-3; the D is unclear. Germline V lookup: CDR1 LGHDT, CDR2 YNNKEL (reference sequence). This CDR3 is built from 15 residues. Trimming shortened V by 0 bases and J by 0 bases, and 6 bases separated the two germline ends. The CDR3 region has the DNA TGTGCCAGCAGCCAAGAGAGACACTCTGGAAACACCATATATTTT. Translation: CASSQERHSGNTIYF.

Many counts were recorded for this clonotype. The chain carries TRBV20-1 and TRBJ2-3, with 7 bases fitting TRBD2. The CDR3 has 18 residues. CDR1 and CDR2 (germline): DFQATT, SNEGSKA (reference sequence). Trimming removed 2 bases from V and 0 bases from J; junction bases left unmatched: 14. The CDR3 coding sequence is TGCAGTGCTAGACACGGGCTAGCGGAACACGTTAGCACAGATACGCAGTATTTT. Translation: CSARHGLAEHVSTDTQYF.

This clonotype was seen ten or more times. V is TRBV6-2 or TRBV6-3 and J is TRBJ2-7; D remains ambiguous. The V gene lost 3 bases and the J gene lost 4 bases, with 7 bases spanning the gap. The germline V gene has CDR1 MNHEY and CDR2 SVGEGT. This CDR3 is built from 12 residues. CDR3 DNA sequence: TGTGCCAGCAGTTATGCCCTATACGAGCAGTACTTC. It yields the protein CASSYALYEQYF.